This T cell receptor (beta chain) originates from a study of blood T cell repertoires in COVID-19. At the level of the study: There were acute and convalescent COVID-19 samples, and they came from the United States, Italy and Spain. T cells, B-cell-depleted T cells, or PBMCs supplied cDNA or gDNA.

Original processing methods: Amplified reference gene primers provided the basis for estimating nucleated cell counts. Assay used: immunoSEQ multiplex PCR; TCRdb lists only in-frame clones, some missing. V, J and clone size derive from that table, while D and trimming were established from the DNA sequence. The repertoire holds some 62,000 clones, with approximately 90% as singletons. This sequence originates from a woman of 80 years or more with acute or convalescent COVID-19. The sequenced material came from peripheral blood.

The CDR3 loop is CASGGTLTETQYF. CDR3 nucleotides: TGTGCCAGTGGGGGGACCTTAACGGAGACGCAGTATTTT. The chain joins TRBV19 to TRBJ2-3; D might be TRBD2 (6 bases). There are 13 residues in the CDR3. V was trimmed by 8 bases and J by 9 bases, leaving 18 bases between them. Germline CDR1 reads LNHDA; CDR2 reads SQIVND (reference sequence). Full variable domain (remainder filled in from reference TRBV19 and TRBJ2-3): DGGITQSPKYLFRKEGQNVTLSCEQNLNHDAMYWYRQDPGQGLRLIYYSQIVNDFQKGDIAEGYSVSREKKESFPLTVTSAQKNPTAFYLCASGGTLTETQYFGPGTRLTVL.